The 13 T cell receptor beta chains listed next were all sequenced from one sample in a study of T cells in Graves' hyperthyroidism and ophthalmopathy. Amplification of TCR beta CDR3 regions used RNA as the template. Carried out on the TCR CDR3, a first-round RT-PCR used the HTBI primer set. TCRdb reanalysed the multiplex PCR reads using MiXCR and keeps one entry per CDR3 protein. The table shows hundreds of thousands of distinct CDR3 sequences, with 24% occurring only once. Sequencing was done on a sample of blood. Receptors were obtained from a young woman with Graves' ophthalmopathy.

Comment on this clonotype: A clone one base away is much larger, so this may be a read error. The CDR3 nucleotides read TGTTCCAGTAGTATCCAGGGCTGGCAGCCCCAGCATTTT. This codes for CSSSIQGWQPQHF. The chain links TRBV19 to TRBJ1-5; weak D call: TRBD1 (5 bases). CDR1 and CDR2 from the germline V gene are LNHDA and SQIVND (reference sequence). CDR3 length: 13 residues.

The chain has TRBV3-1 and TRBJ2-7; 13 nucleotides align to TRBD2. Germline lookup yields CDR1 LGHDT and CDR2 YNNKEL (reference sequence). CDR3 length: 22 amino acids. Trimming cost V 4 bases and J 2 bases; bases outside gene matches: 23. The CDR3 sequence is CASSRPGGGLGLAGVGTYEQYF. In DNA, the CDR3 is TGTGCCAGCAGCCGTCCCGGAGGGGGCCTTGGACTAGCGGGAGTGGGAACCTACGAGCAGTACTTC.

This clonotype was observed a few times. The DNA of the CDR3 is TGCGCCAGCAGCCTTGGACGACAGGGGGGAACCTACGAGCAGTACTTC. This translates into CASSLGRQGGTYEQYF. The chain employs TRBV4-3 and TRBJ2-7; TRBD1 matches at 9 bases. The CDR3 is 16 amino acids. In germline, CDR1 is LGHNA, CDR2 YSLEER. The V gene end was trimmed by 4 bases and the J gene end by 2 bases; junction bases not matched to a gene: 9.

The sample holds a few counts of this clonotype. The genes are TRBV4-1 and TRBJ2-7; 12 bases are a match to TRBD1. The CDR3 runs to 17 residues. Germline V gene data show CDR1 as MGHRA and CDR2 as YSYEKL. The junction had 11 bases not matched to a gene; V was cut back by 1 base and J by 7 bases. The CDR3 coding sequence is TGCGCCAGCAGCCAAGGTCGACCGGGACAGGGGGCGCGGGAGCAGTACTTC. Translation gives CASSQGRPGQGAREQYF.

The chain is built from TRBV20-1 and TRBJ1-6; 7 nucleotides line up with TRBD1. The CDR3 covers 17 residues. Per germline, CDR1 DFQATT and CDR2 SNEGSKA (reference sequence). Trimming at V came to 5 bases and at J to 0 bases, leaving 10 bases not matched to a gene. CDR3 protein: CSAEGQSRSSYNSPLHF. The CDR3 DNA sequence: TGCAGTGCTGAGGGACAGTCAAGAAGCTCCTATAATTCACCCCTCCACTTT.

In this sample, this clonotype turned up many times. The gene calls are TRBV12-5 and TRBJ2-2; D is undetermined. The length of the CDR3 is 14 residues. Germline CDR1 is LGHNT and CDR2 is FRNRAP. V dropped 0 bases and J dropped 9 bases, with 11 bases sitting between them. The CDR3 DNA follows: TGTGCTAGTGGTTTGGTACGGTACGACCGGGAGCTGTTTTTT. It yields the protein CASGLVRYDRELFF.

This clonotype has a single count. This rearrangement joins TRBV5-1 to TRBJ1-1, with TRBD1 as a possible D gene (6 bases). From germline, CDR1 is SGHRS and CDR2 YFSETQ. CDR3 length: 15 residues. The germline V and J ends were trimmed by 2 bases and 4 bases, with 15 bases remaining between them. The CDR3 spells CASSFSGGGTTEAFF. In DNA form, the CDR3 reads TGCGCCAGCAGCTTTTCGGGGGGCGGGACCACTGAAGCTTTCTTT.

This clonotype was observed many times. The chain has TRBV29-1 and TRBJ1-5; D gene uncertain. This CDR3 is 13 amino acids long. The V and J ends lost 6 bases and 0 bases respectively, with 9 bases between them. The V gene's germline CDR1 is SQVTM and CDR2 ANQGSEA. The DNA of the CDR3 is TGCAGCGTAGAGGAACATAGCAATCAGCCCCAGCATTTT. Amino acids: CSVEEHSNQPQHF.

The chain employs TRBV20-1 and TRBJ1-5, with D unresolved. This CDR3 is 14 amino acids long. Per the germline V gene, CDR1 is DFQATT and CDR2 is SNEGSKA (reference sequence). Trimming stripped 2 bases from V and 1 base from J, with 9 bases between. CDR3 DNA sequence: TGCAGTGCTAGATCGGGATGGAGCAATCAGCCCCAGCATTTT. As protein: CSARSGWSNQPQHF.

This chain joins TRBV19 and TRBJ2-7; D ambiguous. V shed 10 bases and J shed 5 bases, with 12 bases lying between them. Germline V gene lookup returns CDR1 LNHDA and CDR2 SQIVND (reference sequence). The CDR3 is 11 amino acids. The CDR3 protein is CATRSGDEQYF. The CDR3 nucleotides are TGTGCCACGCGCTCCGGCGACGAGCAGTACTTC.

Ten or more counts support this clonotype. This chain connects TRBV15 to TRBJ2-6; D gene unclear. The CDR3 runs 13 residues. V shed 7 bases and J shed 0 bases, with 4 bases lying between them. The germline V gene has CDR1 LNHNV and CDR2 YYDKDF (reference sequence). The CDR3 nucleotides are TGTGCCACCAAAGTCTCTGGGGCCAACGTCCTGACTTTC. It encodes CATKVSGANVLTF. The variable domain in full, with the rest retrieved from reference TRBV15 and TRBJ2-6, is DAMVIQNPRYQVTQFGKPVTLSCSQTLNHNVMYWYQQKSSQAPKLLFHYYDKDFNNEADTPDNFQSRRPNTSFCFLDIRSPGLGDTAMYLCATKVSGANVLTFGAGSRLTVL.

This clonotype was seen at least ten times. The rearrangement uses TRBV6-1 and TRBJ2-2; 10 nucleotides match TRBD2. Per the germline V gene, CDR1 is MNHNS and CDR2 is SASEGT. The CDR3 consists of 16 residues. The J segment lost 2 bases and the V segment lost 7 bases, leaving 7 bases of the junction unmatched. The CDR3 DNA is TGTGCCAGCACCGAGCGGGGGGGTCGAAACACCGGGGAGCTGTTTTTT. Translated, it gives CASTERGGRNTGELFF.

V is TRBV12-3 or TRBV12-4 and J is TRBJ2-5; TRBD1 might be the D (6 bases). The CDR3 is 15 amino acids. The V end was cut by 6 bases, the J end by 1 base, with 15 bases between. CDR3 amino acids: CASSLGQTAQETQYF. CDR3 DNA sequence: TGTGCCAGCAGCCTTGGACAGACAGCCCAAGAGACCCAGTACTTC.